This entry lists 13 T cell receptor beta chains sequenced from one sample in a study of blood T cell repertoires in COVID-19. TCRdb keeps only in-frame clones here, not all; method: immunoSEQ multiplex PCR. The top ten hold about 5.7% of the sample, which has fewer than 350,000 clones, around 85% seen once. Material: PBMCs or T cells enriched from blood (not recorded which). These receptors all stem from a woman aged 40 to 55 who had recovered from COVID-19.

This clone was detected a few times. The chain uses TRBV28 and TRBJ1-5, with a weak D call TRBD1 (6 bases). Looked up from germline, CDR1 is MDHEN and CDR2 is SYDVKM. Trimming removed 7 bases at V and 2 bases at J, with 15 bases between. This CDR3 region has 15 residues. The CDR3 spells CASTTTGRGNQPQHF. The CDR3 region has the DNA TGTGCCAGCACCACAACAGGGAGGGGCAATCAGCCCCAGCATTTT.

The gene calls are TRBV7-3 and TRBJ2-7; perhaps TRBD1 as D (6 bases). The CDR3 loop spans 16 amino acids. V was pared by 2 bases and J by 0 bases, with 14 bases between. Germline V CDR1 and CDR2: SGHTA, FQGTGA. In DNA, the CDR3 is TGTGCCAGCAGCTTACAGGGACAATCGGGCTCCTACGAGCAGTACTTC. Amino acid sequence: CASSLQGQSGSYEQYF.

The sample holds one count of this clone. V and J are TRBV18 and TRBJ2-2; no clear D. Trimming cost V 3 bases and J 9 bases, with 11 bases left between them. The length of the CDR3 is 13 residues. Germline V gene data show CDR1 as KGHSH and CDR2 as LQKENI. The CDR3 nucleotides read TGTGCCAGCTCACCGGGCAACATTCGGGAGCTGTTTTTT. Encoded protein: CASSPGNIRELFF.

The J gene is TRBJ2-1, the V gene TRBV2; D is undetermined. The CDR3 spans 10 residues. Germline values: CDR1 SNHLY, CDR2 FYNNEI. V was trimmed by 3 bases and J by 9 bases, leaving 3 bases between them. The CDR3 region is CASSDREQFF. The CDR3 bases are TGTGCCAGCAGTGATCGTGAGCAGTTCTTC. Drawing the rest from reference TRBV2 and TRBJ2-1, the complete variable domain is EPEVTQTPSHQVTQMGQEVILRCVPISNHLYFYWYRQILGQKVEFLVSFYNNEISEKSEIFDDQFSVERPDGSNFTLKIRSTKLEDSAMYFCASSDREQFFGPGTRLTVL.

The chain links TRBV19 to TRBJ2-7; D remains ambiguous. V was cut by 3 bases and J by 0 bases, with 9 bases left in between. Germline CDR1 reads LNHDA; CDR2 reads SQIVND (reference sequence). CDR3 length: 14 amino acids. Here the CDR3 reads CASSMAENSYEQYF. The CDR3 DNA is TGTGCCAGTAGTATGGCGGAAAACTCCTACGAGCAGTACTTC.

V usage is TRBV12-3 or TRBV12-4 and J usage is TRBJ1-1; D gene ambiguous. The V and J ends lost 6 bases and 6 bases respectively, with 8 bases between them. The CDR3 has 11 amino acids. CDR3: CASRFSAEAFF. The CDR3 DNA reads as TGTGCCAGCAGGTTTTCCGCTGAAGCTTTCTTT.

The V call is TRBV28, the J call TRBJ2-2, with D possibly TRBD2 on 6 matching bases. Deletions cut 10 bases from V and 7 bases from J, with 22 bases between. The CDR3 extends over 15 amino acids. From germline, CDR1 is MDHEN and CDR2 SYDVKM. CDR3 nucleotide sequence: TGTGCCATACACGGGACTCCCCTCGGTAGCGGGGAGCTGTTTTTT. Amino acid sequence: CAIHGTPLGSGELFF.

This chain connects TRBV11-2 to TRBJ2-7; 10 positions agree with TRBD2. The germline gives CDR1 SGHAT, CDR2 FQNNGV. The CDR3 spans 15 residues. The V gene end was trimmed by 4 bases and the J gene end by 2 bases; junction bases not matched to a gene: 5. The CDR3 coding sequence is TGTGCCAGCAGCTCCCGGACTAGCGGAACCTACGAGCAGTACTTC. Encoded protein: CASSSRTSGTYEQYF.

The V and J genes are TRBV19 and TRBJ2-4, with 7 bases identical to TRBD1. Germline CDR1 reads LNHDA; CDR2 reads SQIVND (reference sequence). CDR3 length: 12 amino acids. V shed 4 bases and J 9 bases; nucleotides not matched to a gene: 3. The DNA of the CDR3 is TGTGCCAGTAGTAGTTGGGACAGCATTCAGTACTTC. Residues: CASSSWDSIQYF.

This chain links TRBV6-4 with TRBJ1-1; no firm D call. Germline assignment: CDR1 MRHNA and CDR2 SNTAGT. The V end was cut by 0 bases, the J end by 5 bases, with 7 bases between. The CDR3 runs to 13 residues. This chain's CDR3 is CASSDSPGTEAFF. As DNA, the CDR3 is TGTGCCAGCAGTGACTCCCCGGGGACTGAAGCTTTCTTT.

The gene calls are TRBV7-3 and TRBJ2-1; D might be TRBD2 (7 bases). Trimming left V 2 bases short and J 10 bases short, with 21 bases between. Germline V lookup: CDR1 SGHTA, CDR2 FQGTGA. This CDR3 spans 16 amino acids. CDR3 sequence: CASSLLSGPEGGEQFF. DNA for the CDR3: TGTGCCAGCAGCTTACTTAGCGGCCCGGAGGGGGGGGAGCAGTTCTTC.

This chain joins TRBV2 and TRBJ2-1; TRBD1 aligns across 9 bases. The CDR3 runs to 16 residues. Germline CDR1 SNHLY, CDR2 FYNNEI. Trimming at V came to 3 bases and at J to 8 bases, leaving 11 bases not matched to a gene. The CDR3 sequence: CASSDGWGQGGDEQFF. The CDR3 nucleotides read TGTGCCAGCAGTGACGGATGGGGACAGGGCGGCGATGAGCAGTTCTTC.

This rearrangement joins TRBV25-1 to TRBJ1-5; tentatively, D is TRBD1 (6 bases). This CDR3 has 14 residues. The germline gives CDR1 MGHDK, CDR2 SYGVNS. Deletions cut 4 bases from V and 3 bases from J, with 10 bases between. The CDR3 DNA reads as TGTGCCAGCAGTGGAAACAGGGACAATCAGCCCCAGCATTTT. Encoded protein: CASSGNRDNQPQHF. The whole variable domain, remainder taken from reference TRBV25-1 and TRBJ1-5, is EADIYQTPRYLVIGTGKKITLECSQTMGHDKMYWYQQDPGMELHLIHYSYGVNSTEKGDLSSESTVSRIRTEHFPLTLESARPSHTSQYLCASSGNRDNQPQHFGDGTRLSIL.